The entry below gives a single T cell receptor (beta chain) sequence along with its context. The data derive from a study of patients and donors after allogeneic stem cell transplantation. V shed 4 bases, J shed 2 bases, and the junction held 3 bases outside the gene matches. Germline V gene lookup returns CDR1 SGHRS and CDR2 YFSETQ. There are 14 residues in the CDR3. MiXCR, applied by TCRdb to the RT-PCR reads, yields one record per CDR3 protein. The table includes 100,000 to 120,000 distinct CDR3 sequences, around 38% detected once. The source material was blood, either unsorted or a sorted T cell fraction (not recorded which). The V gene is TRBV5-1, the J gene TRBJ1-3, with 7 bases identical to TRBD1. The TCR was taken from a human donor who was either an allogeneic HSCT recipient or a stem cell or donor lymphocyte infusion donor (not recorded which). It is not recorded whose cells these are; they may come from a transplant donor. CDR3: CASSTGTAGNTIYF. Here the CDR3 DNA reads TGCGCCAGCAGCACCGGGACAGCTGGAAACACCATATATTTT.